The 30 T cell receptor beta chains in this list originate from one sample, sequenced in a study of T cell responses to AZD1222 COVID-19 vaccine. Profiled with immunoSEQ multiplex PCR; TCRdb holds only in-frame clones, not every one. The table lists 45,000 to 55,000 clones, about 88% of them singletons. The starting material was peripheral blood, obtained on day 0 of AZD1222 vaccination. The receptors derive from an adult in good health.

The chain recombines TRBV4-2 with TRBJ1-3; D may be TRBD1 (6 bases). The CDR3 runs 20 residues. V shed 0 bases and J shed 0 bases, with 21 bases lying between them. CDR1 is LGHNA, CDR2 YNFKEQ, per germline. CDR3 sequence reads: CASSQEMGRGHPVSGNTIYF. In DNA form, the CDR3 reads TGTGCCAGCAGCCAAGAGATGGGGCGGGGGCACCCAGTCTCTGGAAACACCATATATTTT.

The chain joins TRBV12-3 or TRBV12-4 to TRBJ2-1; D is perhaps TRBD2 (5 bases). Trimming removed 7 bases from V and 8 bases from J, with 12 bases in between. CDR3 length: 12 residues. The CDR3, as DNA: TGTGCCAGCACCCGCGAGGGCGATGAGCAGTTCTTC. It is translated as CASTREGDEQFF.

The V and J genes are TRBV2 and TRBJ2-1, with D unclear. The CDR3 runs to 12 residues. Trimming pared 5 bases from V and 7 bases from J, leaving 9 bases between. The germline CDR1 and CDR2 sequences are SNHLY and FYNNEI. The CDR3 DNA follows: TGTGCCAGCAGTCAAATTAGAAATGAGCAGTTCTTC. As protein: CASSQIRNEQFF.

This chain connects TRBV28 to TRBJ2-7; TRBD1 matches at 7 bases. J gave up 0 bases and V 10 bases, and 6 bases lay outside the gene matches. Germline values: CDR1 MDHEN, CDR2 SYDVKM. The CDR3 is 13 residues long. The CDR3 DNA follows: TGTGCCACCCGGACAGGCCTCTCCTACGAGCAGTACTTC. It specifies CATRTGLSYEQYF.

The chain links TRBV11-3 to TRBJ2-3; TRBD2 matches 7 bases. The J segment lost 1 base and the V segment lost 0 bases, leaving 1 base of the junction unmatched. Germline V CDR1 and CDR2: SGHNT, YENEEA. The CDR3 covers 15 residues. The CDR3 is CASSLDAGGTDTQYF. CDR3 DNA sequence: TGTGCCAGCAGCTTAGACGCGGGAGGCACAGATACGCAGTATTTT.

The J gene is TRBJ1-1, the V gene TRBV12-5; 7 bases are shared with TRBD1. The CDR3 is 16 amino acids. CDR1 is LGHNT and CDR2 is FRNRAP in the germline V gene. After removal of 2 bases from V and 2 bases from J, the junction contained 8 bases not matched to a gene. The CDR3 DNA reads as TGTGCTAGTGGTTTGACCACGACAGGGCCTAACACTGAAGCTTTCTTT. Its protein is CASGLTTTGPNTEAFF.

V usage is TRBV24-1 and J usage is TRBJ2-5; 7 bases are a match to TRBD1. The CDR3 spans 14 residues. The ends lost 6 bases at V and 1 base at J; junction bases unmatched: 4. Germline CDR1 reads KGHDR; CDR2 reads SFDVKD. CDR3 sequence reads: CATSRDSVQETQYF. Written as DNA, the CDR3 is TGTGCCACCAGTAGGGACAGTGTCCAAGAGACCCAGTACTTC.

The V call is TRBV7-9, the J call TRBJ1-2; no clear D gene. The CDR3 spans 12 residues. The germline V gene encodes CDR1 SEHNR and CDR2 FQNEAQ (reference sequence). V was cut by 5 bases and J by 8 bases, with 12 bases left in between. DNA for the CDR3: TGTGCCAGCAGCACCGGCGGAGGAGGCTACACCTTC. This translates into CASSTGGGGYTF.

J is TRBJ1-5 and V is TRBV9; 7 bases are a match to TRBD1. This CDR3 comprises 14 residues. Per the germline V gene, CDR1 is SGDLS and CDR2 is YYNGEE. The V segment lost 4 bases and the J segment 2 bases; nucleotides outside the gene matches: 3. CDR3 region: CASSYGQGNQPQHF. The DNA for the CDR3 is TGTGCCAGCAGCTACGGACAGGGCAATCAGCCCCAGCATTTT.

The chain employs TRBV11-3 and TRBJ1-1, with 8 nucleotides matching TRBD1. The CDR3 loop spans 14 amino acids. V gave up 5 bases and J gave up 1 base; unmatched junction bases: 3. Germline V gene sequence: CDR1 SGHNT, CDR2 YENEEA. CDR3 region: CASSQGAGNTEAFF. Written as DNA, the CDR3 is TGTGCCAGCAGCCAGGGGGCCGGGAACACTGAAGCTTTCTTT. The complete variable domain, with remaining parts taken from reference TRBV11-3 and TRBJ1-1, reads EAGVVQSPRYKIIEKKQPVAFWCNPISGHNTLYWYLQNLGQGPELLIRYENEEAVDDSQLPKDRFSAERLKGVDSTLKIQPAELGDSAVYLCASSQGAGNTEAFFGQGTRLTVV.

The chain carries TRBV6-5 and TRBJ2-1; 10 bases line up with TRBD2. The trim removed 7 bases at V and 7 bases at J, leaving 10 bases unmatched. The germline gives CDR1 MNHEY, CDR2 SVGAGI. The CDR3 loop spans 15 amino acids. CDR3 residues: CASTSRAGGGNEQFF. In nucleotides, the CDR3 is TGTGCCAGCACCTCTCGAGCGGGAGGGGGAAATGAGCAGTTCTTC.

This clone showed up just a few times. This chain links TRBV5-4 with TRBJ2-7; D is uncertain. Trimming removed 5 bases at V and 1 base at J, with 13 bases between. Germline assignment: CDR1 SGHNT and CDR2 YYREEE (reference sequence). This CDR3 has 14 amino acids. The CDR3 is CASSSSGPSYEQYF. For the CDR3, the DNA is TGTGCCAGCAGTTCGTCCGGGCCTTCCTACGAGCAGTACTTC.

The chain joins TRBV9 to TRBJ1-1, with D tentatively TRBD1 (6 bases). Germline assignment: CDR1 SGDLS and CDR2 YYNGEE. The CDR3 runs 17 residues. Trimming stripped 4 bases from V and 0 bases from J, with 19 bases between. CDR3 bases: TGTGCCAGCAGCCGCACCGGGCAGGGGCTTATGAACACTGAAGCTTTCTTT. As protein: CASSRTGQGLMNTEAFF.

The V and J genes are TRBV28 and TRBJ1-2, with D unresolved. CDR3 length: 14 residues. Deletions cut 5 bases from V and 4 bases from J, with 14 bases between. CDR1 MDHEN and CDR2 SYDVKM come from the germline V gene. This chain's CDR3 is CASSPSAVGYGYTF. The CDR3 DNA follows: TGTGCCAGCAGTCCCTCGGCAGTGGGCTATGGCTACACCTTC.

The V call is TRBV7-9, the J call TRBJ1-3; no firm D call. Germline-derived CDR1 and CDR2 are SEHNR and FQNEAQ (reference sequence). Trimming pared 1 base from V and 0 bases from J, leaving 1 base between. The CDR3 has 13 residues. The CDR3 loop is CASSLGSGNTIYF. In nucleotides, the CDR3 is TGTGCCAGCAGCTTAGGCTCTGGAAACACCATATATTTT. The complete variable domain, with remaining parts taken from reference TRBV7-9 and TRBJ1-3, reads DTGVSQNPRHKITKRGQNVTFRCDPISEHNRLYWYRQTLGQGPEFLTYFQNEAQLEKSRLLSDRFSAERPKGSFSTLEIQRTEQGDSAMYLCASSLGSGNTIYFGEGSWLTVV.

The rearrangement links TRBV30 to TRBJ1-2, with TRBD1 matching 9 bases. Germline V gives CDR1 GTSNPN, CDR2 SVGIG (reference sequence). V trimming: 3 bases; J trimming: 4 bases; junction bases outside the gene matches: 6. The CDR3 extends over 14 amino acids. CDR3 in DNA: TGTGCCTGGAGCCCTACAGGGGGCGGCTATGGCTACACCTTC. Encoded protein: CAWSPTGGGYGYTF.

The rearrangement links TRBV6-1 to TRBJ2-4, with TRBD1 as a possible D gene (6 bases). V shed 2 bases and J shed 3 bases, with 11 bases lying between them. CDR3 length: 15 residues. Germline V gene data show CDR1 as MNHNS and CDR2 as SASEGT. As DNA, the CDR3 is TGTGCCAGCAGTGAACGAAAGGGGGTCAAAAACATTCAGTACTTC. Encoded protein: CASSERKGVKNIQYF.

The V gene is TRBV11-2, the J gene TRBJ2-1; TRBD1 matches 8 bases. In germline, CDR1 is SGHAT, CDR2 FQNNGV. The CDR3 sequence is 14 residues long. The ends lost 2 bases at V and 6 bases at J; junction bases unmatched: 3. In DNA, the CDR3 is TGTGCCAGCAGCTTAACAGGGGGAGTCAATGAGCAGTTCTTC. Its protein product is CASSLTGGVNEQFF.

The chain recombines TRBV2 with TRBJ2-1; the match to TRBD1 covers 10 bases. The junction had 6 bases not matched to a gene; V was cut back by 6 bases and J by 4 bases. Germline CDR1 reads SNHLY; CDR2 reads FYNNEI. This CDR3 spans 15 amino acids. The CDR3 sequence: CASRTGTGVYNEQFF. In DNA, the CDR3 is TGTGCCAGCAGGACCGGGACAGGGGTATACAATGAGCAGTTCTTC.

The chain couples TRBV27 to TRBJ1-2; 7 bases are shared with TRBD1. V lost 5 bases to trimming and J lost 5 bases; unmatched junction nucleotides: 5. There are 13 residues in the CDR3. Germline assignment: CDR1 MNHEY and CDR2 SMNVEV (reference sequence). CDR3 nucleotide sequence: TGTGCCAGCAGTCCGGGACAGAAATATGGCTACACCTTC. It encodes CASSPGQKYGYTF.

This chain uses TRBV5-8 with TRBJ1-1, with TRBD1 matching 8 bases. The CDR3 contains 14 residues. Germline values: CDR1 SGHTS, CDR2 YDEGEE. J lost 13 bases, V lost 4 bases, and 15 bases had no gene match. CDR3 protein: CASSADRVQIKGFF. In DNA, the CDR3 is TGTGCCAGCAGCGCGGACAGGGTCCAGATTAAAGGTTTCTTT.

This clone was counted once. The chain employs TRBV6-4 and TRBJ1-2; TRBD1 is a possible D gene (6 bases). Trimming took off 6 bases at V and 4 bases at J, with 15 bases between the two ends. The CDR3 is 14 amino acids. Germline V gene data show CDR1 as MRHNA and CDR2 as SNTAGT. CDR3 residues: CASSPAGTTYGYTF. The CDR3 nucleotides read TGTGCCAGCAGCCCCGCCGGGACAACCTATGGCTACACCTTC.

This rearrangement joins TRBV6-5 to TRBJ1-2, with D maybe TRBD1 (6 bases). V was shortened by 6 bases and J by 4 bases, with 12 bases between the two germline ends. This CDR3 is 13 amino acids long. Germline lookup yields CDR1 MNHEY and CDR2 SVGAGI. DNA for the CDR3: TGTGCCAGCAGGGAGACAGGTTTCTATGGCTACACCTTC. The encoded protein is CASRETGFYGYTF.

The chain has TRBV5-6 and TRBJ2-5; D perhaps matches TRBD1 (6 bases). V was trimmed by 0 bases and J by 5 bases, leaving 14 bases between them. The CDR3 has 15 residues. Looked up from germline, CDR1 is SGHDT and CDR2 is YYEEEE. CDR3: CASSLGGRGYETQYF. CDR3 coding DNA: TGTGCCAGCAGCTTGGGAGGCAGGGGTTATGAGACCCAGTACTTC.

V and J are TRBV28 and TRBJ1-1, with a weak D call TRBD1 (5 bases). Germline V gene sequence: CDR1 MDHEN, CDR2 SYDVKM. Trimming cost V 8 bases and J 6 bases, with 22 bases left between them. The CDR3 contains 15 residues. CDR3 sequence reads: CASGTRDGGMAEAFF. CDR3 nucleotides: TGTGCCAGCGGAACCCGGGACGGCGGGATGGCTGAAGCTTTCTTT.

V is TRBV3-1 (or the pseudogene TRBV3-2) and J is TRBJ2-7; D is perhaps TRBD2 (5 bases). Deletions cut 1 base from V and 0 bases from J, with 10 bases between. Germline V gene data show CDR1 as LGHDT and CDR2 as YNNKEL (reference sequence). This CDR3 comprises 15 residues. The CDR3 spells CASSQGRGLSYEQYF. In nucleotides, the CDR3 is TGTGCCAGCAGCCAAGGTCGGGGTCTCTCCTACGAGCAGTACTTC.

CDR3 loop: CASSPPSRGFDNQPQHF. For the CDR3, the DNA is TGTGCCAGCAGCCCCCCCTCAAGGGGTTTCGACAATCAGCCCCAGCATTTT. The chain couples TRBV6-2 or TRBV6-3 to TRBJ1-5, with a tentative D call TRBD1 (5 bases). Looked up from germline, CDR1 is MNHEY and CDR2 is SVGEGT. CDR3 length: 17 residues. Trimming stripped 6 bases from V and 3 bases from J, with 21 bases between.

The sample holds one count of this clone. The rearrangement links TRBV6-5 to TRBJ1-3; D ambiguous. The CDR3 sequence is 15 residues long. The ends were cut back, 2 bases at V and 0 bases at J, with 8 bases in the middle. From germline, CDR1 is MNHEY and CDR2 SVGAGI. This chain's CDR3 is CASSYEGISGNTIYF. The CDR3, as DNA: TGTGCCAGCAGTTACGAGGGAATCTCTGGAAACACCATATATTTT.

This sequence joins TRBV29-1 and TRBJ1-1; a possible D gene is TRBD1 (6 bases). The CDR3 sequence is 16 residues long. Trimming left V 1 base short and J 1 base short, with 16 bases between. Germline assignment: CDR1 SQVTM and CDR2 ANQGSEA. In DNA form, the CDR3 reads TGCAGCGTTGAAGCCCTGGGGGGGCGGGCGAACACTGAAGCTTTCTTT. Amino acids: CSVEALGGRANTEAFF.

The V and J genes are TRBV29-1 and TRBJ1-4; weak D call: TRBD1 (5 bases). Germline-derived CDR1 and CDR2 are SQVTM and ANQGSEA. The CDR3 sequence is 12 residues long. The V gene lost 6 bases and the J gene lost 8 bases, with 13 bases spanning the gap. In nucleotides, the CDR3 is TGCAGCGTCCGGGACGGGCGGGAAAAACTGTTTTTT. Translating gives CSVRDGREKLFF.